The 6 T cell receptor beta chains given below trace back to one sample, sequenced in a study of T cell repertoires in cytomegalovirus infection. These TCRs are of unknown antigen specificity. MiXCR was run by TCRdb on the reads, yielding one entry per CDR3 protein. The repertoire includes about 270,000 distinct CDR3 sequences, 22% of them detected once, and about 20% sits in the top ten. This specimen was cultured PBMCs, taken from culture after CMV antigen stimulation. These receptors originate from a human donor in good health (CMV status not recorded). Some clones in this sample may be carry-over from other donors' samples.

This clonotype was counted many times. The V call is TRBV5-4, the J call TRBJ1-2, with no clear D. Germline V gene data show CDR1 as SGHNT and CDR2 as YYREEE (reference sequence). The CDR3 is 12 amino acids. V dropped 4 bases and J dropped 8 bases, with 12 bases sitting between them. CDR3 nucleotides: TGTGCCAGCAGCCCCCTGACTGGGGGCTACACCTTC. Translated, it gives CASSPLTGGYTF. Full variable domain (remainder filled in from reference TRBV5-4 and TRBJ1-2): ETGVTQSPTHLIKTRGQQVTLRCSSQSGHNTVSWYQQALGQGPQFIFQYYREEENGRGNFPPRFSGLQFPNYSSELNVNALELDDSALYLCASSPLTGGYTFGSGTRLTVV.

The V gene is TRBV12-3 or TRBV12-4, the J gene TRBJ2-5; TRBD2 aligns across 7 bases. This CDR3 has 13 residues. V lost 5 bases to trimming and J lost 3 bases; unmatched junction nucleotides: 3. The CDR3 region has the DNA TGTGCCAGCAGTCGGACTAGGAAAGAGACCCAGTACTTC. It encodes CASSRTRKETQYF.

This clonotype showed up just a few times. CDR3 residues: CASSTRQGLVYEQFF. The CDR3 DNA reads as TGTGCCAGCAGTACCCGACAGGGGCTAGTCTATGAGCAGTTCTTC. J is TRBJ2-1 and V is TRBV28; TRBD1 matches 8 bases. J lost 8 bases, V lost 5 bases, and 11 bases had no gene match. In germline, CDR1 is MDHEN, CDR2 SYDVKM. The CDR3 has 15 amino acids.

This clonotype was recorded a few times. The chain employs TRBV20-1 and TRBJ2-3; D unresolved. V lost 1 base and J 6 bases, leaving 8 bases between the germline ends. The CDR3 is made up of 12 amino acids. CDR1 is DFQATT and CDR2 is SNEGSKA in the germline V gene (reference sequence). The CDR3 region is CSARVAVDTQYF. The CDR3 region has the DNA TGCAGTGCTAGAGTTGCAGTGGATACGCAGTATTTT.

Only a few counts were recorded for this clonotype. The chain employs TRBV7-2 and TRBJ2-1, with TRBD2 matching 11 bases. The CDR3 runs to 18 residues. Unmatched junction bases numbered 9, after V lost 5 bases and J lost 0 bases. The germline gives CDR1 SGHTA, CDR2 FQGNSA. The CDR3 loop reads CASSILAGGPGSYNEQFF. CDR3 sequence (DNA): TGTGCCAGCAGCATCTTAGCGGGAGGGCCGGGCTCCTACAATGAGCAGTTCTTC.

This chain connects TRBV24-1 to TRBJ2-1; 9 nucleotides align to TRBD2. The CDR3 consists of 15 residues. Germline CDR1 reads KGHDR; CDR2 reads SFDVKD. J lost 9 bases, V lost 5 bases, and 10 bases had no gene match. In DNA, the CDR3 is TGTGCCACCAGTGTGGGAGCGGGAGGCCAGGGTGAGCAGTTCTTC. It encodes CATSVGAGGQGEQFF.